One T cell receptor (beta chain) is described in this entry. Its matching antigen is unknown. The sample belongs to a study of T cells in localized non-small cell lung cancer. This CDR3 is 15 amino acids long. Germline loops: CDR1 SGHTA, CDR2 FQGNSA. V was cut by 3 bases and J by 2 bases, with 13 bases left in between. Here immunoSEQ multiplex PCR was the method, and the copy in TCRdb shows in-frame clones only, minus some. The data contain approximately 29,000 clones, more than 75% of them singletons. Study outcomes and limitations: Longer overall survival was linked to higher blood T cell density. Only one tumor region was sequenced, so heterogeneity remains possible. In adjacent lung appeared a median 57 of the top 100 tumor clones. Of the tissues analyzed, uninvolved adjacent lung showed maximal T cell clonality, greater than tumor.

The rearrangement links TRBV7-2 to TRBJ1-1; a weak D match, TRBD1 (5 bases). The receptor was derived from a male donor at least 60 years old with stage II squamous cell lung carcinoma. Sample: peripheral blood, taken before any cancer treatment. CDR3 in amino acids: CASSFLAGANTEAFF. The CDR3 bases are TGTGCCAGCAGCTTCCTAGCCGGGGCCAACACTGAAGCTTTCTTT.